This T cell receptor (beta chain) was recovered during a study of blood T cells in healthy people across ages. V was clipped by 6 bases and J by 6 bases, with 17 bases between them. This CDR3 has 14 residues. Through a sample-barcoded 5' primer and a J-beta primer mix, a second PCR was run for about 6 to 11 cycles. A single record per CDR3 protein comes from TCRdb applying MiXCR to the 5' RACE reads. The repertoire has more than 1,000,000 distinct CDR3 sequences, under 30% of them found once; the top ten carry 0.65% to 0.95%. These data were likewise used in another study, on T cells of mothers and their children. That publication notes: The study recruited a few healthy Caucasian mothers and their six children as donors.

The chain has TRBV12-3 or TRBV12-4 and TRBJ1-2; the D gene is possibly TRBD1 (6 bases). The sequence was collected from a girl aged 2 to 9 in good health. The sample was blood. The CDR3 DNA reads TGTGCCAGCAGAGCTCCGGGACAACACAATGGCTACACCTTC. It yields the protein CASRAPGQHNGYTF.